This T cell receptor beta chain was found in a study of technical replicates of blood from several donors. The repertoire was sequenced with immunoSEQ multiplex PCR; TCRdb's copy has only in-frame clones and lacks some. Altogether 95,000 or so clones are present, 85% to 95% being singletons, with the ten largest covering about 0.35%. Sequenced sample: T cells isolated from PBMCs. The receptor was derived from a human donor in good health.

In nucleotides, the CDR3 is TGTGCCAGCAGCGTCGAAGTACTAGCGGTTAACAATGAGCAGTTCTTC. This sequence encodes CASSVEVLAVNNEQFF. The V call is TRBV9, the J call TRBJ2-1; TRBD2 matches 8 bases. V was pared by 2 bases and J by 5 bases, with 9 bases of the junction left unmatched. In germline, CDR1 is SGDLS, CDR2 YYNGEE. CDR3 length: 16 amino acids.